This T cell receptor (beta chain) was documented in a study of blood T cell repertoires in COVID-19. The V gene's germline CDR1 is SGHRS and CDR2 YFSETQ. This CDR3 is 14 amino acids long. V lost 0 bases and J 5 bases, leaving 11 bases between the germline ends. In the source study's methods: Estimated nucleated cell counts came from reference gene primer amplification. The repertoire was sequenced with immunoSEQ multiplex PCR; TCRdb's copy has only in-frame clones and lacks some. D and trimming were read from the DNA, whereas the V and J calls and clone size are those reported in that table. The sample comprises about 52,000 clones, around four fifths of which are singletons, and 6.5% to 8.5% rests with the top ten.

The sequence derives from a man aged 65 to 85 with active COVID-19. The sample taken for sequencing was peripheral blood. This chain connects TRBV5-1 to TRBJ1-2; maybe TRBD1 (5 bases). CDR3 in DNA: TGCGCCAGCAGCTTGGGGGCAGGGAAGTATGGCTACACCTTC. Its protein product is CASSLGAGKYGYTF.